This TCR beta chain was documented in a study of a mutant IDH1 vaccine in newly diagnosed glioma. At the level of the study: Those enrolled had earlier been treated with radiotherapy, temozolomide, or both, mostly both. Study-wide findings and caveats: Shifts in the top peripheral T cell clonotypes seemed unrelated to pseudoprogression.

Indicated time point: baseline, week 1 (first vaccination visit). Specified treatment: pre-vaccination baseline after standard-of-care therapy. In every donor, the tumor was a new WHO grade 3 or 4 IDH1-mutant, ATRX-lost astrocytoma. In the case of this clone: Its specificity is not known.

Trimming took off 8 bases at V and 1 base at J, with 11 bases between the two ends. Germline values: CDR1 LNHNV, CDR2 YYDKDF (reference sequence). This CDR3 contains 13 residues. Sequenced by immunoSEQ multiplex PCR; TCRdb stores in-frame clones only, minus some. Of approximately 92,000 clones in the sample, approximately 83% were seen once. The chain employs TRBV15 and TRBJ1-1; the D gene is possibly TRBD1 (5 bases). Material: PBMCs, obtained from a glioma patient treated with radiotherapy, temozolomide or both. This receptor was taken from a woman between 45 and 60 years old with glioma. The CDR3 DNA sequence: TGTGCCACCCGAACCGGGACGAACACTGAAGCTTTCTTT. Protein: CATRTGTNTEAFF.